The T cell receptor beta chain described here comes from a study of tumor-infiltrating lymphocytes in primary liver carcinoma. Study in general: The tumors, T1-T3 N0M0 lesions, were roughly 4.2 to 11 cm across. Findings and caveats of the study: Only around 7.5-25% of top clones occurred in all five tumor regions.

Researchers generated TCR beta cDNA from approximately 0.55 ug of total RNA, relying on a constant-region primer. ARM-PCR was slightly modified, and three nested multiplex PCR rounds with it gave rise to the TCR beta libraries. TRBV1-TRBV30 forward and Cbeta reverse primers drove the first two approximately 10-cycle rounds. TCRdb processed the multiplex PCR reads anew with MiXCR; each CDR3 protein has one entry. The sample lists approximately 110,000 distinct CDR3 sequences, roughly four fifths seen once, with 15% to 25% in the top ten. About this clonotype: Antigen specificity is unknown. Germline is not matched at one junction end, which may reflect a read error.

The length of the CDR3 is 16 residues. Looked up from germline, CDR1 is MNHEY and CDR2 is SVGEGT. Unsorted bulk tissue of roughly 17-33 mg yielded co-extracted RNA and DNA. Patients showed chronic HBV infection and an absence of prior treatment. Each tumor had five separate regions sampled. The V call is TRBV6-2 or TRBV6-3, the J call TRBJ2-6, with a weak D call TRBD1 (6 bases). The material sequenced was liver tumor tissue from sampling region 3. Subset given: tumor region T3, left-lateral pole. This TCR came from a man aged 35-49 years with primary liver carcinoma and hepatitis B virus infection. The CDR3 DNA follows: TGTGTCAGCAAGGGCAGGTTTCCTTCAGGGGCCAACGTCCTGACATTC. Encoded protein: CVSKGRFPSGANVLTF.